This TCR beta chain was profiled in a study of blood T cell repertoires in COVID-19. Study-wide background: T cells, B-cell-depleted T cells, or PBMCs provided the cDNA or gDNA that served as material.

Germline CDR1 SGHAT, CDR2 FQNNGV. This CDR3 is built from 14 residues. The repertoire was sequenced with immunoSEQ multiplex PCR; TCRdb's copy has only in-frame clones and lacks some. The sample holds 270,000 or so clones, nearly 90% seen once. In the case of this clone: Mismatch with germline at one junction end may stem from a read error.

The sequenced sample consisted of peripheral blood. The gene calls are TRBV11-2 and TRBJ2-7, with 8 bases aligning to TRBD1. This sequence was found in a woman aged 60 to 75 with COVID-19, enrolled during active disease. CDR3 sequence: CASSLGTGNYEQYF. The CDR3 DNA reads TGTGCCAGCAGTTTAGGGACAGGAAACTACGAGCAGTACTTC.